This passage covers 23 T cell receptor beta chains from one sample sequenced in a study of glioma-infiltrating T cells after dendritic cell vaccination. Sample time point: after dendritic cell vaccination, including at tumor progression/relapse. Clones were read by immunoSEQ multiplex PCR, and TCRdb kept only the in-frame ones, dropping some. The table includes 50,000 to 60,000 clones, about 79% detected once. The sample was blood, taken after dendritic cell vaccination. The receptors were sampled from a human donor with glioblastoma.

The sample holds a few counts of this clone. This chain links TRBV5-1 with TRBJ1-2; D is uncertain. Germline V gene lookup returns CDR1 SGHRS and CDR2 YFSETQ. The CDR3 runs 14 residues. Trimming took off 0 bases at V and 8 bases at J, with 14 bases between the two ends. For the CDR3, the DNA is TGCGCCAGCAGCTTGGCCGAGGAGGGAGGGGGCTACACCTTC. Encoded protein: CASSLAEEGGGYTF.

The rearrangement uses TRBV4-3 and TRBJ2-1, with D possibly matching TRBD2 (7 bases). Germline lookup yields CDR1 LGHNA and CDR2 YSLEER. The CDR3 has 13 amino acids. Trimming shortened V by 0 bases and J by 14 bases, and 14 bases separated the two germline ends. This CDR3 reads CASSQDGGGAKFF. The DNA for the CDR3 is TGCGCCAGCAGCCAAGATGGGGGGGGCGCTAAGTTCTTC.

The V gene is TRBV7-9, the J gene TRBJ1-1; TRBD1 matches at 7 bases. This CDR3 region has 15 residues. The V gene's germline CDR1 is SEHNR and CDR2 FQNEAQ (reference sequence). The junction had 5 bases not matched to a gene; V was cut back by 1 base and J by 3 bases. CDR3 DNA sequence: TGTGCCAGCAGCTTAGGGCCAGGGGGGTACACTGAAGCTTTCTTT. Protein: CASSLGPGGYTEAFF.

This chain uses TRBV10-3 with TRBJ2-6, with 7 bases matching TRBD2. This CDR3 contains 13 residues. V lost 9 bases to trimming and J lost 2 bases; unmatched junction nucleotides: 1. Looked up from germline, CDR1 is ENHRY and CDR2 is SYGVKD. This CDR3 reads CAIGLAGANVLTF. CDR3 sequence (DNA): TGTGCCATTGGACTAGCTGGGGCCAACGTCCTGACTTTC.

The V call is TRBV10-1, the J call TRBJ1-4; 7 positions match TRBD1. Trimming removed 4 bases from V and 4 bases from J; junction bases left unmatched: 3. The CDR3 length is 14 residues. Germline V gene sequence: CDR1 WNHNN, CDR2 SYGVQD (reference sequence). As DNA, the CDR3 is TGCGCCAGCAGTGCCGGGACAGTTAATGAAAAACTGTTTTTT. It is translated as CASSAGTVNEKLFF.

The chain employs TRBV25-1 and TRBJ1-4, with D maybe TRBD1 (6 bases). The CDR3 is 16 amino acids. Between the trimmed V and J ends, which lost 1 base and 5 bases, there was a span of 14 bases. The germline V gene has CDR1 MGHDK and CDR2 SYGVNS. The CDR3 reads CASSESGEGGNEKLFF. The DNA for the CDR3 is TGTGCCAGCAGTGAATCCGGCGAAGGGGGAAATGAAAAACTGTTTTTT.

V usage is TRBV4-3 and J usage is TRBJ1-2; 8 bases fit TRBD1. Trimming removed 1 base from V and 4 bases from J; junction bases left unmatched: 11. CDR1 and CDR2 (germline): LGHNA, YSLEER. The length of the CDR3 is 17 residues. CDR3 nucleotides: TGCGCCAGCAGCCAAGGGGTTATAGGACAGGGAGTCTATGGCTACACCTTC. It translates to CASSQGVIGQGVYGYTF.

The chain employs TRBV27 and TRBJ1-5, with D tentatively TRBD1 (5 bases). The CDR3 has 15 residues. The germline V gene has CDR1 MNHEY and CDR2 SMNVEV (reference sequence). V lost 5 bases and J lost 4, with 15 bases in between. For the CDR3, the DNA is TGTGCCAGCAGTCCGACAGATTGGGCGAATCAGCCCCAGCATTTT. This codes for CASSPTDWANQPQHF.

The J gene is TRBJ1-3, the V gene TRBV11-2; unclear D gene. Germline V gene lookup returns CDR1 SGHAT and CDR2 FQNNGV. The CDR3 has 15 residues. V was shortened by 1 base and J by 0 bases, with 7 bases between the two germline ends. CDR3 nucleotides: TGTGCCAGCAGCTTAGTTCGGGGCTCTGGAAACACCATATATTTT. It encodes CASSLVRGSGNTIYF.

The chain joins TRBV6-1 to TRBJ1-5; no reliable D call. With 6 bases removed from V and 4 bases from J, the gap between germline ends came to 13 bases. The CDR3 contains 14 residues. Germline CDR1 and CDR2: MNHNS and SASEGT. The chain's CDR3 is CASREFTLNQPQHF. CDR3 DNA: TGTGCCAGCAGGGAGTTTACCTTAAATCAGCCCCAGCATTTT.

The rearrangement links TRBV11-2 to TRBJ2-7; tentative D call: TRBD2 (6 bases). Trimming took 5 bases from V and 2 from J, leaving 13 bases between them. CDR3 length: 14 amino acids. Germline loops: CDR1 SGHAT, CDR2 FQNNGV. The CDR3 DNA reads TGTGCCAGCAGCCTAGCGACATGGGCCTACGAGCAGTACTTC. The encoded protein is CASSLATWAYEQYF.

This CDR3 is CASSAQGSAYNSPLHF. The CDR3, as DNA: TGTGCCAGCAGCGCACAGGGTAGTGCCTATAATTCACCCCTCCACTTT. The chain is built from TRBV11-2 and TRBJ1-6; maybe TRBD1 (6 bases). This CDR3 spans 16 amino acids. V dropped 5 bases and J dropped 2 bases, with 13 bases sitting between them. The germline V gene has CDR1 SGHAT and CDR2 FQNNGV.

V and J are TRBV6-6 and TRBJ1-6; unclear D gene. Germline lookup yields CDR1 MNHNY and CDR2 SVGAGI (reference sequence). This CDR3 is built from 15 residues. V was shortened by 4 bases and J by 7 bases, with 14 bases between the two germline ends. This CDR3 is CASSFPGGANSPLHF. The CDR3 coding sequence is TGTGCCAGCAGTTTCCCCGGTGGTGCCAATTCACCCCTCCACTTT.

V and J are TRBV25-1 and TRBJ1-4; a weak D match, TRBD1 (6 bases). The CDR3 has 14 amino acids. V gave up 0 bases and J gave up 8 bases, with 10 bases separating them. The germline V gene encodes CDR1 MGHDK and CDR2 SYGVNS. The CDR3 region has the DNA TGTGCCAGCAGTGAATACGGGGGGCAGGAAAAACTGTTTTTT. This codes for CASSEYGGQEKLFF. The variable domain in full, with the rest retrieved from reference TRBV25-1 and TRBJ1-4, is EADIYQTPRYLVIGTGKKITLECSQTMGHDKMYWYQQDPGMELHLIHYSYGVNSTEKGDLSSESTVSRIRTEHFPLTLESARPSHTSQYLCASSEYGGQEKLFFGSGTQLSVL.

In DNA, the CDR3 is TGCGCCAGCAGCATTGGACTGCAAGAGACCCAGTACTTC. This gives the protein CASSIGLQETQYF. V and J are TRBV5-1 and TRBJ2-5; a possible D gene is TRBD2 (5 bases). Per germline, CDR1 SGHRS and CDR2 YFSETQ. CDR3 length: 13 amino acids. The V gene lost 4 bases and the J gene lost 2 bases, with 9 bases spanning the gap.

This clone appeared a single time. The V gene is TRBV15, the J gene TRBJ2-1, with TRBD2 matching 11 bases. The CDR3 spans 17 residues. With 1 base clipped from V and 3 bases from J, the junction kept 5 bases outside the gene matches. Germline-derived CDR1 and CDR2 are LNHNV and YYDKDF (reference sequence). The CDR3 region has the DNA TGTGCCACCAGCAGAGTACTAGCGGGGGACCTCTACAATGAGCAGTTCTTC. Its translation: CATSRVLAGDLYNEQFF.

With respect to this clone: An end of the junction differs from the germline gene, which may be a read error. Other DNA sequences in this sample translate to the same CDR3. Here the CDR3 DNA reads TGTAGCGTTCGTAGGGCAGGGCGGAACACCGGGGAGCTGTTTTTT. The encoded protein is CSVRRAGRNTGELFF. The chain carries TRBV29-1 and TRBJ2-2; D is tentatively TRBD1 or TRBD2 (5 bases each). CDR3 length: 15 amino acids. The germline CDR1 and CDR2 sequences are SQVTM and ANQGSEA.

The chain carries TRBV30 and TRBJ1-1, with D hard to call. The ends were cut back, 5 bases at V and 1 base at J, with 8 bases in the middle. Germline CDR1 is GTSNPN and CDR2 is SVGIG (reference sequence). The CDR3 sequence is 12 residues long. Written as DNA, the CDR3 is TGTGCCTGGGAGCCCGCGAACACTGAAGCTTTCTTT. It translates to CAWEPANTEAFF.

This chain links TRBV4-2 with TRBJ2-7; TRBD2 aligns across 8 bases. This CDR3 spans 16 amino acids. Germline trimming cut 5 bases from V and 4 bases from J; bases unmatched to any gene: 13. Germline CDR1 reads LGHNA; CDR2 reads YNFKEQ. CDR3 region: CASSFTAGALGYEQYF. The CDR3 bases are TGTGCCAGCAGCTTCACAGCGGGGGCCCTGGGTTACGAGCAGTACTTC.

This sequence joins TRBV9 and TRBJ2-3; TRBD2 matches 8 bases. The length of the CDR3 is 17 residues. V shed 0 bases and J 2 bases; nucleotides not matched to a gene: 8. Germline-derived CDR1 and CDR2 are SGDLS and YYNGEE. CDR3 DNA sequence: TGTGCCAGCAGCGTAGGTTCGGCGGGGGGCCACACAGATACGCAGTATTTT. This gives the protein CASSVGSAGGHTDTQYF.

The J gene is TRBJ1-2, the V gene TRBV7-9, with unresolved D. V was shortened by 11 bases and J by 8 bases, with 6 bases between the two germline ends. Germline V gives CDR1 SEHNR, CDR2 FQNEAQ (reference sequence). CDR3 length equals 8 residues. The chain's CDR3 is CAVTGYTF. DNA of the CDR3: TGTGCCGTGACAGGCTACACCTTC.

The chain couples TRBV5-1 to TRBJ2-3; 10 nucleotides agree with TRBD1. The length of the CDR3 is 15 residues. With V trimmed by 0 bases and J by 3 bases, 1 base remained unmatched. Per germline, CDR1 SGHRS and CDR2 YFSETQ. CDR3 bases: TGCGCCAGCAGCTTGGGACAGGGGGCAACAGATACGCAGTATTTT. Its protein is CASSLGQGATDTQYF.

The chain is built from TRBV11-2 and TRBJ1-1; no clear D gene. This CDR3 comprises 18 residues. Per the germline V gene, CDR1 is SGHAT and CDR2 is FQNNGV. The ends were cut back, 2 bases at V and 4 bases at J, with 23 bases in the middle. The CDR3: CASSLLPRGSVTSTEAFF. Written as DNA, the CDR3 is TGTGCCAGCAGCTTACTTCCCCGCGGATCCGTAACGAGCACTGAAGCTTTCTTT.